These 17 T cell receptor beta chains were all obtained from the same sample, sequenced in a study of blood T cell repertoires in COVID-19. Repertoires were generated with immunoSEQ multiplex PCR, while TCRdb's copy carries only in-frame clones and drops some. The sample has some 230,000 clones; roughly 84% are singletons. What was sequenced was peripheral blood. The receptors shown here come from a woman between 50 and 59 years old with acute or convalescent COVID-19.

V gene TRBV7-8 combines with J gene TRBJ2-3; 12 positions agree with TRBD2. The length of the CDR3 is 15 residues. After removal of 3 bases from V and 8 bases from J, the junction contained 6 bases not matched to a gene. Germline CDR1 and CDR2: SGHVS and FQNEAQ. The CDR3 loop is CASSFPSGGEGTQYF. CDR3 bases: TGTGCCAGCAGCTTCCCTAGCGGGGGGGAAGGTACGCAGTATTTT.

The genes are TRBV27 and TRBJ2-7, with 8 bases matching TRBD1. CDR1 and CDR2 (germline): MNHEY, SMNVEV (reference sequence). The CDR3 runs to 14 residues. Trimming took 5 bases from V and 3 from J; bases not matched to a gene: 6. The CDR3 here is CASSAGQGLYEQYF. The CDR3 nucleotides read TGTGCCAGCAGTGCAGGACAGGGCCTCTACGAGCAGTACTTC.

The J gene is TRBJ1-1, the V gene TRBV9, with 8 bases that match TRBD1. This CDR3 contains 14 residues. Germline CDR1 is SGDLS and CDR2 is YYNGEE. Losses at the gene ends were 3 bases for V and 7 bases for J; bases not matched to a gene: 8. The CDR3 nucleotides read TGTGCCAGCAGCGGCCGCAGGGGGCAGGGTGAAGCTTTCTTT. It translates to CASSGRRGQGEAFF.

The chain recombines TRBV5-1 with TRBJ2-3; D possibly corresponds to TRBD1 (6 bases). This CDR3 has 14 amino acids. CDR1 SGHRS and CDR2 YFSETQ come from the germline V gene. Trimming pared 1 base from V and 4 bases from J, leaving 10 bases between. The CDR3, as DNA: TGCGCCAGCAGCTTGACAGGGCTGGCAGATACGCAGTATTTT. It encodes CASSLTGLADTQYF.

V gene TRBV9 combines with J gene TRBJ1-6; D call uncertain. Trimming removed 3 bases from V and 1 base from J, with 11 bases in between. The CDR3 contains 16 residues. Per germline, CDR1 SGDLS and CDR2 YYNGEE. CDR3 nucleotide sequence: TGTGCCAGCAGCGCGGGGATTGGGTCCTATAATTCACCCCTCCACTTT. Translation: CASSAGIGSYNSPLHF.

The chain links TRBV5-1 to TRBJ2-5; 10 nucleotides line up with TRBD2. The trim removed 7 bases at V and 3 bases at J, leaving 9 bases unmatched. This CDR3 comprises 15 residues. The V gene's germline CDR1 is SGHRS and CDR2 YFSETQ. In DNA form, the CDR3 reads TGCGCCAGCCGTAGCGGGGGGCGCGGGGAAGAGACCCAGTACTTC. Its protein product is CASRSGGRGEETQYF.

This clone was counted a few times. The chain recombines TRBV27 with TRBJ1-6, with TRBD1 as a possible D gene (5 bases). V lost 5 bases and J lost 9, with 17 bases in between. The V gene's germline CDR1 is MNHEY and CDR2 SMNVEV (reference sequence). The CDR3 covers 15 residues. CDR3 DNA sequence: TGTGCCAGCAGTAAGATCCGGGCCGGGGGTTCACCCCTCCACTTT. As protein: CASSKIRAGGSPLHF.

This chain connects TRBV5-1 to TRBJ1-3; tentatively, D is TRBD1 (6 bases). The CDR3 runs 14 residues. Per the germline V gene, CDR1 is SGHRS and CDR2 is YFSETQ. V lost 4 bases, J lost 3 bases, and 11 bases lay in between. CDR3 loop: CASSASQGGNTIYF. CDR3 DNA: TGCGCCAGCAGCGCATCACAGGGTGGAAACACCATATATTTT.

The chain has TRBV14 and TRBJ2-1, with 9 bases aligning to TRBD2. Germline CDR1 SGHDN, CDR2 FVKESK. The CDR3 has 15 residues. V shed 4 bases and J 8 bases; nucleotides not matched to a gene: 9. The CDR3 region has the DNA TGTGCCAGCAGCCCCCGGGCTAGCGGGATGCATGAGCAGTTCTTC. Translating it yields CASSPRASGMHEQFF.

The chain carries TRBV30 and TRBJ2-7, with 8 bases identical to TRBD2. J lost 5 bases, V lost 0 bases, and 0 bases had no gene match. The germline V gene encodes CDR1 GTSNPN and CDR2 SVGIG (reference sequence). The CDR3 loop spans 12 amino acids. CDR3 protein: CAWSVAGDEQYF. The CDR3 DNA is TGTGCCTGGAGTGTAGCGGGAGACGAGCAGTACTTC.

The chain has TRBV28 and TRBJ2-5; perhaps TRBD1 as D (6 bases). CDR1 MDHEN and CDR2 SYDVKM come from the germline V gene. V lost 7 bases to trimming and J lost 6 bases, with 21 bases between them. The CDR3 is 15 residues long. CDR3 region: CASTPAGSQGQTQYF. DNA of the CDR3: TGTGCCAGCACCCCGGCGGGCAGCCAGGGGCAGACCCAGTACTTC.

This clone was recorded once. The CDR3 DNA follows: TGTGCCAGTACAGGGGGCGCCTATGGCTACACCTTC. Translating it yields CASTGGAYGYTF. The chain couples TRBV6-5 to TRBJ1-2, with 9 bases aligning to TRBD1. Unmatched junction bases numbered 3, after V lost 9 bases and J lost 4 bases. The CDR3 has 12 amino acids. Per germline, CDR1 MNHEY and CDR2 SVGAGI.

CDR3 DNA sequence: TGTGCCAGCAGCTTGGACAGGGGCTATGGCTACACCTTC. Residues: CASSLDRGYGYTF. The V and J genes are TRBV5-6 and TRBJ1-2; 7 nucleotides agree with TRBD1. The germline gives CDR1 SGHDT, CDR2 YYEEEE. The V segment lost 0 bases and the J segment 4 bases; nucleotides outside the gene matches: 0. The CDR3 has 13 residues.

This chain links TRBV3-1 (or the pseudogene TRBV3-2) with TRBJ1-2; D possibly corresponds to TRBD1 (5 bases). Germline V lookup: CDR1 LGHDT, CDR2 YNNKEL (reference sequence). Trimming took 4 bases from V and 5 from J, leaving 11 bases between them. The CDR3 has 13 residues. In nucleotides, the CDR3 is TGTGCCAGCAGCCGGAAGGGGCCATATGGCTACACCTTC. It codes for CASSRKGPYGYTF.

The CDR3 sequence is CASSYVGTEAFF. The CDR3 DNA sequence: TGTGCCAGCAGCTACGTCGGCACTGAAGCTTTCTTT. The chain combines TRBV7-2 with TRBJ1-1; D not certain. V lost 4 bases and J lost 4, with 7 bases in between. The CDR3 consists of 12 residues. The V gene's germline CDR1 is SGHTA and CDR2 FQGNSA.

This clone showed up just a few times. The chain uses TRBV18 and TRBJ2-5; possible D gene TRBD2, 5 bases. V lost 2 bases to trimming and J lost 4 bases, with 5 bases between them. This CDR3 comprises 12 residues. Looked up from germline, CDR1 is KGHSH and CDR2 is LQKENI. This CDR3 is CASSPGGETQYF. CDR3 bases: TGTGCCAGCTCACCAGGAGGAGAGACCCAGTACTTC.

The chain recombines TRBV3-1 (or the pseudogene TRBV3-2) with TRBJ2-7, with 9 bases matching TRBD2. The CDR3 covers 16 residues. The germline CDR1 and CDR2 sequences are LGHDT and YNNKEL (reference sequence). The V segment lost 1 base and the J segment 2 bases; nucleotides outside the gene matches: 6. The CDR3, as DNA: TGTGCCAGCAGCCAAGGGGCCGGCGGGAGGGCCTACGAGCAGTACTTC. Protein: CASSQGAGGRAYEQYF.